This TCR beta chain was observed in a study of spatial heterogeneity in lung cancer. Study information: Raw reads contained each unique TCR and UMI combination more than ten times on average.

TCR cDNA molecules each carried a unique molecular identifier. Each CDR3 protein is one row after TCRdb ran MiXCR on the 5' RACE reads. Among 4,500 to 5,000 distinct CDR3 sequences, 29% were seen once, and the ten largest hold less than 30%. This clonotype was seen at least ten times. The antigen is not known. General study results and limits: Counts that tracked tumor mutation counts were those of expanded intratumoral alpha and beta TCRs.

Time point given: sample taken at primary tumor resection. Sequencing covered unsorted whole RNA taken from tumor, nontumor lung or frozen PBMC. V dropped 7 bases and J dropped 3 bases, with 4 bases sitting between them. The CDR3 is 11 amino acids. The input for sequencing was lung tumor tissue, taken at surgery. The V and J genes are TRBV12-3 or TRBV12-4 and TRBJ2-1, with no clear D. This TCR was sampled from a female donor with early-stage non-small cell lung cancer. In nucleotides, the CDR3 is TGTGCCAGCAAAAGCTACAATGAGCAGTTCTTC. It encodes CASKSYNEQFF.